These T cell receptor beta chains were read from a single sample in a study of neurological immune-mediated disorders. TCRdb processed the 5' RACE reads anew with MiXCR; each CDR3 protein has one entry. The sample contains tens of thousands of distinct CDR3 sequences, 2% to 3% of which appear only once. What was sequenced was PBMCs. These receptors came from a woman younger than 45 with multiple sclerosis. Each CDR3 is given with its conserved first and last residue. A D gene is named only where the DNA matches it firmly. Rows give clone size only sometimes, using once, few, many, or a class for an expanded clone.

>many|TRBV24-1|TRBJ2-1|13|NA
CATSGGGRNEQFF
TGTGCCACCAGTGGGGGAGGTCGGAATGAGCAGTTCTTC
>many|TRBV9|TRBJ2-1|15|NA
CASSVLGGVGHEQFF
TGTGCCAGCAGCGTACTAGGTGGGGTCGGCCATGAGCAGTTCTTC
>many|TRBV2|TRBJ1-4|12|NA
CAGTLTNEKLFF
TGTGCCGGGACCCTAACTAATGAAAAACTGTTTTTT
>many|TRBV15|TRBJ1-5|14|NA
CATSSEVGNQPQHF
TGTGCCACCTCTTCCGAGGTGGGCAATCAGCCCCAGCATTTT
>many|TRBV20-1|TRBJ1-6|15|NA
CSARLHGGNRSPLHF
TGCAGTGCTAGACTCCATGGGGGGAATCGGTCACCCCTCCACTTT
>many|TRBV5-1|TRBJ1-2|17|TRBD1
CASSFRADRETNYGYTF
TGCGCCAGCAGCTTCAGGGCAGACAGGGAGACGAACTATGGCTACACCTTC
>NA|TRBV19|TRBJ2-1|15|NA
CASSIPARVSGEQFF
TGTGCCAGTAGTATCCCTGCCAGGGTTAGCGGTGAGCAGTTCTTC
>many|TRBV15|TRBJ2-7|13|NA
CATSRAQTYEQYF
TGTGCCACCAGCAGAGCCCAGACCTACGAGCAGTACTTC
>many|TRBV5-1|TRBJ1-1|14|NA
CASSTSRGNTEAFF
TGCGCCAGCAGCACCTCCAGAGGAAACACTGAAGCTTTCTTT
>many|TRBV7-9|TRBJ2-1|11|NA
CASSLESSQFF
TGTGCCAGCAGCTTGGAGTCATCGCAGTTCTTC
>many|TRBV5-1|TRBJ2-1|12|TRBD1
CASRGTGNEQFF
TGCGCCAGCAGGGGGACAGGGAATGAGCAGTTCTTC
>many|TRBV20-1|TRBJ1-4|15|NA
CSALTPGGLNEKLFF
TGCAGTGCCCTCACCCCCGGTGGGCTTAATGAAAAACTGTTTTTT
>many|TRBV5-1|TRBJ2-3|17|TRBD2
CASSSRRLAGTSDTQYF
TGCGCCAGCAGCTCTCGGAGACTAGCGGGAACTTCGGATACGCAGTATTTT
>many|TRBV29-1|TRBJ2-5|10|NA
CSAEDSSQYF
TGCAGCGCCGAGGACTCCTCCCAGTACTTC
>many|TRBV5-1|TRBJ1-1|15|TRBD1
CASSSDRPRNTEAFF
TGCGCCAGCAGCTCGGACAGGCCCAGAAACACTGAAGCTTTCTTT
>many|TRBV6-2/TRBV6-3|TRBJ1-5|15|NA
CASSKTAGARQPQHF
TGTGCCAGCAGCAAAACCGCGGGGGCTCGGCAGCCCCAGCATTTT
>NA|TRBV12-3/TRBV12-4|TRBJ2-3|14|NA
CASTLAHGADTQYF
TGTGCCAGCACCCTAGCCCACGGGGCAGATACGCAGTATTTT
>many|TRBV11-2|TRBJ2-5|14|NA
CASRSDRLGETQYF
TGTGCCAGCAGATCTGACAGATTGGGAGAGACCCAGTACTTC
>NA|TRBV20-1|TRBJ1-5|14|NA
CSAREPSGNQPQHF
TGCAGTGCTAGAGAGCCTAGCGGCAACCAGCCCCAGCATTTT
>many|TRBV28|TRBJ2-7|12|NA
CASTDSSYEQYF
TGTGCCAGCACGGACAGCTCCTACGAGCAGTACTTC
>many|TRBV5-1|TRBJ2-5|14|TRBD2
CASSSIAGEKTQYF
TGCGCCAGCAGCTCGATAGCGGGAGAGAAGACCCAGTACTTC
>many|TRBV7-2|TRBJ2-1|12|NA
CASSIGTGEQFF
TGTGCCAGCAGCATAGGAACTGGTGAGCAGTTCTTC